The entry that follows covers one T cell receptor (beta chain) sequence. No antigen is known for it. The data are from a study of cytomegalovirus exposure and HLA in healthy donors. Study at large: According to later analysis, the same platform produced the 120 or so validation and several hundred first-cohort repertoires.

Data came from immunoSEQ multiplex PCR; TCRdb stores just in-frame clones and leaves some out. Of a few hundred thousand clones listed, just over 85% are singletons. Notes on the study in general: Reportedly, diagnosis of cytomegalovirus status by the classifier showed high specificity and sensitivity. Researchers catalogued some 160 TCR beta chains as cytomegalovirus-associated. Most TCR sequences were rare, but some public TCRs occurred in many donors.

This clonotype was obtained from a young woman in good health and CMV-seronegative. What was sequenced was PBMCs.

The CDR3 reads CASSYRETGGVTEAFF. CDR3 in DNA: TGTGCCAGCAGTTACCGTGAGACAGGGGGTGTCACTGAAGCTTTCTTT. The chain carries TRBV6-5 and TRBJ1-1, with 9 bases fitting TRBD1. This CDR3 has 16 amino acids. The V gene end was trimmed by 2 bases and the J gene end by 4 bases; junction bases not matched to a gene: 8. Germline V CDR1 and CDR2: MNHEY, SVGAGI.